Listed below are T cell receptor beta chains from one sample, sequenced in a study of blood T cell repertoires in COVID-19. Sequencing used immunoSEQ multiplex PCR; TCRdb keeps in-frame clones, though not all of them. The table has around 160,000 clones, 81% seen once; the top ten hold roughly 11%. Sequenced: peripheral blood. Receptor source: a man in his 60s with active or convalescent COVID-19. Each CDR3 is given with its conserved first and last residue. The D gene is left open where the match is weak. Clone size is shown for a subset of rows, as once, few, many or a class of expanded clone.

clone_size	d_call	v_call	j_call	cdr3_aa	cdr3_nt
.	.	TRBV2	TRBJ1-5	CASREGNSNQPQHF	TGTGCCAGCAGGGAGGGGAATAGCAATCAGCCCCAGCATTTT
.	.	TRBV28	TRBJ2-7	CASDTGTAPYEQYF	TGTGCCAGCGATACCGGGACTGCCCCCTACGAGCAGTACTTC
.	.	TRBV6-6	TRBJ2-3	CASSAGVGTDTQYF	TGTGCCAGCAGCGCAGGGGTTGGCACAGATACGCAGTATTTT
.	.	TRBV5-6	TRBJ2-1	CASSPLYQVDTYNEQFF	TGTGCCAGCAGCCCTCTTTATCAGGTGGATACCTACAATGAGCAGTTCTTC
once	TRBD2	TRBV27	TRBJ2-7	CASSGLAGGREQYF	TGTGCCAGCAGTGGGTTGGCGGGAGGGCGCGAGCAGTACTTC
.	.	TRBV6-5	TRBJ2-5	CASSFWLGETQYF	TGTGCCAGCAGTTTTTGGCTAGGCGAGACCCAGTACTTC
.	TRBD1	TRBV9	TRBJ1-3	CASSVTGAPGNTIYF	TGTGCCAGCAGCGTTACAGGGGCTCCAGGAAACACCATATATTTT
.	.	TRBV5-4	TRBJ2-5	CASSKDSQETQYF	TGTGCCAGCAGCAAGGACAGCCAAGAGACCCAGTACTTC
.	TRBD1	TRBV28	TRBJ1-5	CASLTGAGQPQHF	TGTGCCAGCCTAACAGGGGCAGGTCAGCCCCAGCATTTT
.	.	TRBV6-5	TRBJ1-2	CAIGRGRNYGYTF	TGTGCTATCGGAAGGGGCAGGAACTATGGCTACACCTTC
once	.	TRBV4-2	TRBJ1-1	CASSQGALIAGRTEAFF	TGTGCCAGCAGCCAAGGAGCGCTCATTGCGGGGCGTACTGAAGCTTTCTTT
.	TRBD2	TRBV5-6	TRBJ2-1	CASSLERGGTYNEQFF	TGTGCCAGCAGCTTGGAGCGGGGGGGGACCTACAATGAGCAGTTCTTC
.	.	TRBV6-5	TRBJ2-3	CASSYTTGTSDTQYF	TGTGCCAGCAGTTACACCACAGGGACCTCAGATACGCAGTATTTT
.	.	TRBV3-1/TRBV3-2	TRBJ1-1	CASSQGAQNTEAFF	TGTGCCAGCAGCCAAGGGGCCCAGAACACTGAAGCTTTCTTT
.	.	TRBV7-2	TRBJ1-3	CASSSTPGGSGNTIYF	TGTGCCAGCAGCTCAACTCCCGGGGGTTCTGGAAACACCATATATTTT
.	.	TRBV6-5	TRBJ1-4	CASSSQFETNEKLFF	TGTGCCAGCAGTAGTCAGTTCGAAACTAATGAAAAACTGTTTTTT
.	TRBD1	TRBV5-1	TRBJ1-1	CASSLDQGVAHSEAFF	TGCGCCAGCAGCTTGGATCAGGGGGTCGCGCACTCTGAAGCTTTCTTT
.	.	TRBV19	TRBJ2-2	CASSILRGNTGELFF	TGTGCCAGTAGTATCCTGCGGGGAAACACCGGGGAGCTGTTTTTT
.	TRBD1	TRBV5-8	TRBJ2-7	CASSWDREKPSYEQYF	TGTGCCAGCAGCTGGGACAGGGAGAAACCCTCCTACGAGCAGTACTTC
.	TRBD2	TRBV2	TRBJ2-7	CASSVSGAHEQYF	TGTGCCAGCAGCGTTAGCGGGGCCCACGAGCAGTACTTC
.	TRBD2	TRBV9	TRBJ2-2	CASSPQRLAGDIANTGELFF	TGTGCCAGCAGCCCTCAGAGGCTAGCGGGGGACATTGCGAACACCGGGGAGCTGTTTTTT
.	.	TRBV7-9	TRBJ2-5	CASSSWAGGRETQYF	TGTGCCAGCAGCTCGTGGGCTGGAGGCAGAGAGACCCAGTACTTC
.	.	TRBV2	TRBJ1-3	CASSTQGLGTGNTIYF	TGTGCCAGCAGTACACAGGGCCTCGGGACTGGAAACACCATATATTTT
.	TRBD2	TRBV7-9	TRBJ2-7	CASSLVQTSGSYEQYF	TGTGCCAGCAGCTTAGTTCAAACTAGCGGATCCTACGAGCAGTACTTC